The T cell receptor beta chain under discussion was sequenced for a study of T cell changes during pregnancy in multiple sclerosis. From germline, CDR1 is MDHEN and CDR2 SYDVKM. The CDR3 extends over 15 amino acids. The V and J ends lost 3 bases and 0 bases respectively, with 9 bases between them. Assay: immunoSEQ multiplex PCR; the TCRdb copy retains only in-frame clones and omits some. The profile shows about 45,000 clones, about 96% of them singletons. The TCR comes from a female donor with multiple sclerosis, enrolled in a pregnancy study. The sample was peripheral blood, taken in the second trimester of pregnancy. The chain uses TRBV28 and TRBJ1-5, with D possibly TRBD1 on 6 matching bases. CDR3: CASSLTGNSNQPQHF. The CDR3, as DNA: TGTGCCAGCAGTTTGACAGGAAATAGCAATCAGCCCCAGCATTTT.